The 11 T cell receptor beta chains in this list originate from one sample, sequenced in a study of T cell responses to AZD1222 COVID-19 vaccine. Measured with immunoSEQ multiplex PCR; TCRdb has only the in-frame clones, and not every one. The sample comprises over 85,000 clones, roughly four fifths of which are singletons, and 4% to 5% rests with the top ten. Specimen: peripheral blood, collected on day 0 of AZD1222 vaccination. These receptors were taken from an adult in good health.

The table lists this clone with a count of one. The chain joins TRBV7-2 to TRBJ2-2, with 8 nucleotides matching TRBD1. V dropped 5 bases and J dropped 3; count of bases not matched to a gene: 14. This CDR3 has 18 residues. From germline, CDR1 is SGHTA and CDR2 FQGNSA. CDR3 protein: CASSLGMDRAEDTGELFF. DNA of the CDR3: TGTGCCAGCAGCCTCGGAATGGACAGGGCTGAGGACACCGGGGAGCTGTTTTTT.

The chain combines TRBV7-2 with TRBJ2-3; 8 nucleotides match TRBD2. This CDR3 region has 15 residues. The germline gives CDR1 SGHTA, CDR2 FQGNSA. J was trimmed by 2 bases and V by 2 bases; bases with no gene match: 3. In DNA, the CDR3 is TGTGCCAGCAGCTTAATACTAGCGGACACAGATACGCAGTATTTT. Protein: CASSLILADTDTQYF.

The chain employs TRBV4-1 and TRBJ1-5; the match to TRBD1 covers 7 bases. V gave up 5 bases and J gave up 4 bases; unmatched junction bases: 14. Germline lookup yields CDR1 MGHRA and CDR2 YSYEKL. CDR3 length: 17 amino acids. The CDR3 sequence: CASSSAGGARENQPQHF. The CDR3 DNA reads as TGCGCCAGCAGCTCCGCAGGGGGGGCGAGAGAAAATCAGCCCCAGCATTTT.

The chain links TRBV14 to TRBJ2-1; no firm D call. Germline V gene lookup returns CDR1 SGHDN and CDR2 FVKESK. The ends were cut back, 7 bases at V and 9 bases at J, with 7 bases in the middle. CDR3 size: 10 residues. As DNA, the CDR3 is TGTGCCAGCATCGGCGGTGAGCAGTTCTTC. It yields the protein CASIGGEQFF.

The rearrangement uses TRBV2 and TRBJ2-3; D is perhaps TRBD1 (6 bases). V lost 7 bases to trimming and J lost 3 bases, with 17 bases between them. The CDR3 is 15 residues long. From germline, CDR1 is SNHLY and CDR2 FYNNEI. As DNA, the CDR3 is TGTGCCAGCATTCATCAGGGGCCCATTACAGATACGCAGTATTTT. Amino acids: CASIHQGPITDTQYF.

This sequence joins TRBV4-3 and TRBJ2-3; D possibly corresponds to TRBD1 (5 bases). CDR3 size: 15 residues. Trimming left V 0 bases short and J 4 bases short, with 11 bases between. Germline values: CDR1 LGHNA, CDR2 YSLEER. The CDR3 nucleotides are TGCGCCAGCAGCCAAGACCAGGGTGGTTCAGATACGCAGTATTTT. Its protein is CASSQDQGGSDTQYF.

This clone occurred a few times. The V and J genes are TRBV4-3 and TRBJ2-1, with TRBD2 matching over 8 bases. Germline values: CDR1 LGHNA, CDR2 YSLEER. With 3 bases clipped from V and 2 bases from J, the junction kept 6 bases outside the gene matches. The CDR3 runs to 16 residues. CDR3: CASSHPAGEAYNEQFF. The CDR3 DNA sequence: TGCGCCAGCAGCCATCCAGCGGGGGAGGCCTACAATGAGCAGTTCTTC.

The chain uses TRBV7-9 and TRBJ2-7, with 8 bases matching TRBD1. The CDR3 length is 17 residues. Unmatched junction bases numbered 8, after V lost 0 bases and J lost 1 base. Germline V gene sequence: CDR1 SEHNR, CDR2 FQNEAQ (reference sequence). CDR3 region: CASSLAPGQETSYEQYF. As DNA, the CDR3 is TGTGCCAGCAGCTTAGCTCCGGGACAGGAGACGTCCTACGAGCAGTACTTC.

This clone was detected only once. The V gene is TRBV10-3, the J gene TRBJ1-2; D is unclear. V gave up 2 bases and J gave up 3 bases, with 7 bases separating them. Germline V lookup: CDR1 ENHRY, CDR2 SYGVKD. The CDR3 has 13 residues. The CDR3 protein is CAISEEEDYGYTF. The CDR3 region has the DNA TGTGCCATCAGTGAGGAGGAAGACTATGGCTACACCTTC.

This clone appeared a few times. V and J are TRBV4-1 and TRBJ1-2; D remains unclear. V lost 1 base to trimming and J lost 4 bases, with 4 bases between them. CDR1 MGHRA and CDR2 YSYEKL come from the germline V gene. There are 12 residues in the CDR3. DNA for the CDR3: TGCGCCAGCAGCCAAGTAAGCTATGGCTACACCTTC. It codes for CASSQVSYGYTF.

This chain uses TRBV7-9 with TRBJ1-2; the D gene is possibly TRBD1 (6 bases). V shed 7 bases and J shed 1 base, with 22 bases lying between them. Germline V gene lookup returns CDR1 SEHNR and CDR2 FQNEAQ (reference sequence). This CDR3 comprises 17 residues. The CDR3 coding sequence is TGTGCCAGCACTCTCCTGAGGGGGACACCTTATAACTATGGCTACACCTTC. This codes for CASTLLRGTPYNYGYTF.